A selection of T cell receptor beta chains follows, all from one sample in a study of cytomegalovirus exposure and HLA in healthy donors. TCRdb's table, derived via immunoSEQ multiplex PCR, lists solely in-frame clones and lacks some. Of about 130,000 clones in the sample, about 86% were seen once. What was sequenced was PBMCs. The receptors here all came from a man in his late teens or twenties in good health and CMV-seronegative. Each CDR3 is given with its conserved first and last residue. The D gene is left open where the match is weak. Expanded clones get a size class; other rows say once, few or many, or leave the size out.

V gene: TRBV6-4
D gene: TRBD2
J gene: TRBJ2-3
clone size: many
CDR3 protein: CASSERGGTDTQYF
CDR3 DNA: TGTGCCAGCAGTGAGCGGGGGGGCACAGATACGCAGTATTTT

V gene: TRBV27
D gene: .
J gene: TRBJ2-5
clone size: .
CDR3 protein: CASSPRTWGRGQETQYF
CDR3 DNA: TGTGCCAGCAGTCCCCGAACATGGGGCAGGGGTCAAGAGACCCAGTACTTC

V gene: TRBV6-5
D gene: .
J gene: TRBJ1-5
clone size: .
CDR3 protein: CASREGDQPQHF
CDR3 DNA: TGTGCCAGCAGAGAAGGGGATCAGCCCCAGCATTTT

V gene: TRBV7-6
D gene: .
J gene: TRBJ1-1
clone size: .
CDR3 protein: CASSPGPRGTEAFF
CDR3 DNA: TGTGCCAGCAGCCCGGGTCCGAGAGGCACTGAAGCTTTCTTT

V gene: TRBV6-5
D gene: .
J gene: TRBJ2-3
clone size: once
CDR3 protein: CASSYSSVQLTDTQYF
CDR3 DNA: TGTGCCAGCAGTTACTCGAGCGTTCAGCTCACAGATACGCAGTATTTT

V gene: TRBV9
D gene: .
J gene: TRBJ1-5
clone size: .
CDR3 protein: CASSRGLSNQPQHF
CDR3 DNA: TGTGCCAGCTCCAGGGGCCTTAGCAATCAGCCCCAGCATTTT

V gene: TRBV19
D gene: .
J gene: TRBJ2-7
clone size: .
CDR3 protein: CASSIPYGRPGEQYF
CDR3 DNA: TGTGCCAGTAGTATCCCGTATGGCAGGCCCGGCGAGCAGTACTTC

V gene: TRBV5-1
D gene: .
J gene: TRBJ1-2
clone size: .
CDR3 protein: CASSLGTSGYTF
CDR3 DNA: TGCGCCAGCAGCTTGGGGACAAGTGGCTACACCTTC

V gene: TRBV6-1
D gene: TRBD2
J gene: TRBJ2-3
clone size: .
CDR3 protein: CASSEALAGGTDTQYF
CDR3 DNA: TGTGCCAGCAGTGAAGCGCTAGCGGGGGGCACAGATACGCAGTATTTT

V gene: TRBV5-1
D gene: TRBD1
J gene: TRBJ1-1
clone size: .
CDR3 protein: CASSVTGVGNTEAFF
CDR3 DNA: TGCGCCAGCAGCGTGACAGGGGTAGGGAACACTGAAGCTTTCTTT

V gene: TRBV6-4
D gene: TRBD1
J gene: TRBJ2-3
clone size: once
CDR3 protein: CASRGQGEADTQYF
CDR3 DNA: TGTGCCAGCAGGGGACAGGGTGAGGCAGATACGCAGTATTTT

V gene: TRBV7-8
D gene: TRBD2
J gene: TRBJ2-1
clone size: once
CDR3 protein: CASSPLRAVAGGQKDEQFF
CDR3 DNA: TGTGCCAGCAGCCCCCTCCGGGCGGTAGCGGGGGGGCAAAAGGATGAGCAGTTCTTC

V gene: TRBV7-9
D gene: .
J gene: TRBJ1-2
clone size: .
CDR3 protein: CASSSSGIGGYTF
CDR3 DNA: TGTGCCAGCAGCTCCTCAGGGATTGGTGGCTACACCTTC

V gene: TRBV6-6
D gene: .
J gene: TRBJ1-1
clone size: .
CDR3 protein: CASSLRVEAFF
CDR3 DNA: TGTGCCAGCAGCCTCAGGGTAGAAGCTTTCTTT

V gene: TRBV7-6
D gene: .
J gene: TRBJ2-7
clone size: .
CDR3 protein: CASSFRVGEQYF
CDR3 DNA: TGTGCCAGCAGCTTCAGGGTTGGCGAGCAGTACTTC

V gene: TRBV29-1
D gene: .
J gene: TRBJ1-2
clone size: .
CDR3 protein: CSVERVYGYTF
CDR3 DNA: TGCAGCGTTGAACGGGTCTATGGCTACACCTTC

V gene: TRBV15
D gene: TRBD1
J gene: TRBJ2-5
clone size: once
CDR3 protein: CASSGGTGVRETQYF
CDR3 DNA: TGTGCCAGCTCCGGCGGGACAGGGGTGCGAGAGACCCAGTACTTC

V gene: TRBV28
D gene: .
J gene: TRBJ1-5
clone size: .
CDR3 protein: CASSSRFIVLNQPQHF
CDR3 DNA: TGTGCCAGCAGTTCCAGGTTCATTGTTCTAAATCAGCCCCAGCATTTT

V gene: TRBV10-3
D gene: .
J gene: TRBJ1-6
clone size: .
CDR3 protein: CAVGSDSSYNSPLHF
CDR3 DNA: TGTGCCGTCGGATCCGACAGCTCCTATAATTCACCCCTCCACTTT

V gene: TRBV29-1
D gene: TRBD2
J gene: TRBJ2-7
clone size: .
CDR3 protein: CSVEVTPGLAGEPDYEQYF
CDR3 DNA: TGCAGCGTTGAAGTTACTCCGGGACTAGCGGGCGAGCCCGACTACGAGCAGTACTTC

V gene: TRBV5-6
D gene: TRBD1
J gene: TRBJ1-4
clone size: .
CDR3 protein: CASSLGTGVEKLFF
CDR3 DNA: TGTGCCAGCAGCTTGGGGACAGGAGTCGAAAAACTGTTTTTT

V gene: TRBV19
D gene: TRBD1
J gene: TRBJ1-5
clone size: .
CDR3 protein: CASSSRTGLSNQPQHF
CDR3 DNA: TGTGCCAGTAGTTCGAGGACAGGGTTGAGCAATCAGCCCCAGCATTTT

V gene: TRBV9
D gene: TRBD1
J gene: TRBJ1-1
clone size: .
CDR3 protein: CASSPGTGGTEAFF
CDR3 DNA: TGTGCCAGCAGCCCCGGGACAGGGGGGACTGAAGCTTTCTTT

V gene: TRBV5-4
D gene: .
J gene: TRBJ1-1
clone size: .
CDR3 protein: CASSLNRVSEAFF
CDR3 DNA: TGTGCCAGCAGCTTGAACAGGGTCTCTGAAGCTTTCTTT

V gene: TRBV19
D gene: .
J gene: TRBJ2-7
clone size: .
CDR3 protein: CASSTGLSSYEQYF
CDR3 DNA: TGTGCCAGTAGTACAGGACTATCTAGCTACGAGCAGTACTTC

V gene: TRBV6-5
D gene: .
J gene: TRBJ1-6
clone size: .
CDR3 protein: CASTHYRDNSPLHF
CDR3 DNA: TGTGCCAGCACCCACTACAGGGATAATTCACCCCTCCACTTT

V gene: TRBV28
D gene: TRBD1
J gene: TRBJ1-5
clone size: medium-sized
CDR3 protein: CASSTLRTGGIQPQHF
CDR3 DNA: TGTGCCAGCAGTACTCTACGGACAGGGGGCATTCAGCCCCAGCATTTT

V gene: TRBV18
D gene: .
J gene: TRBJ2-1
clone size: many
CDR3 protein: CASSPANEQFF
CDR3 DNA: TGTGCCAGCTCACCAGCGAATGAGCAGTTCTTC